The 27 T cell receptor beta chains below come from one sample, sequenced in a study of T cell changes during pregnancy in multiple sclerosis. Generated by immunoSEQ multiplex PCR, the TCRdb table keeps only in-frame clones and is missing some. The sample has about 58,000 clones, 85% to 95% seen once. The sample here was CD8+ T cells from peripheral blood mononuclear cells, taken in the second trimester of pregnancy. These receptors all stem from a female donor with multiple sclerosis, enrolled in a pregnancy study.

This chain uses TRBV29-1 with TRBJ2-2; possibly TRBD1 for D (5 bases). CDR3 size: 14 residues. Trimming took 4 bases from V and 1 from J, leaving 10 bases between them. Germline values: CDR1 SQVTM, CDR2 ANQGSEA. In DNA, the CDR3 is TGCAGCGTTGCAGGGCAGCTGAACACCGGGGAGCTGTTTTTT. Its protein product is CSVAGQLNTGELFF.

This clone was detected once. The chain carries TRBV6-5 and TRBJ2-7; 7 positions match TRBD1. The CDR3 covers 13 residues. Germline assignment: CDR1 MNHEY and CDR2 SVGAGI. Losses at the gene ends were 7 bases for V and 4 bases for J; bases not matched to a gene: 7. Here the CDR3 reads CASTPGQTYEQYF. The CDR3 DNA reads TGTGCCAGCACCCCGGGACAGACATACGAGCAGTACTTC.

V and J are TRBV7-9 and TRBJ2-3; D is perhaps TRBD1 (6 bases). Trimming pared 4 bases from V and 3 bases from J, leaving 14 bases between. This CDR3 is 15 amino acids long. Germline assignment: CDR1 SEHNR and CDR2 FQNEAQ (reference sequence). CDR3 coding DNA: TGTGCCAGCAGCTCAAGGGGGTCCGGGACAGATACGCAGTATTTT. Its protein product is CASSSRGSGTDTQYF. The whole variable domain, remainder taken from reference TRBV7-9 and TRBJ2-3, is DTGVSQNPRHKITKRGQNVTFRCDPISEHNRLYWYRQTLGQGPEFLTYFQNEAQLEKSRLLSDRFSAERPKGSFSTLEIQRTEQGDSAMYLCASSSRGSGTDTQYFGPGTRLTVL.

V is TRBV7-9 and J is TRBJ2-7; TRBD1 aligns across 9 bases. CDR3 length equals 15 residues. Germline CDR1 reads SEHNR; CDR2 reads FQNEAQ (reference sequence). V lost 6 bases, J lost 3 bases, and 9 bases stayed unmatched. CDR3 in DNA: TGTGCCAGCAGTCTAGTTGGACAGGGGTTCTACGAGCAGTACTTC. This sequence encodes CASSLVGQGFYEQYF. The whole variable domain, filled in from reference TRBV7-9 and TRBJ2-7, reads DTGVSQNPRHKITKRGQNVTFRCDPISEHNRLYWYRQTLGQGPEFLTYFQNEAQLEKSRLLSDRFSAERPKGSFSTLEIQRTEQGDSAMYLCASSLVGQGFYEQYFGPGTRLTVT.

This chain connects TRBV19 to TRBJ1-2; the match to TRBD1 covers 9 bases. Trimming took 7 bases from V and 7 from J; bases not matched to a gene: 10. The CDR3 is made up of 14 amino acids. CDR1 and CDR2 from the germline V gene are LNHDA and SQIVND (reference sequence). The CDR3 protein is CASKVEQGAFGYTF. The CDR3 DNA is TGTGCCAGTAAGGTGGAACAGGGGGCTTTTGGCTACACCTTC. Drawing the rest from reference TRBV19 and TRBJ1-2, the complete variable domain is DGGITQSPKYLFRKEGQNVTLSCEQNLNHDAMYWYRQDPGQGLRLIYYSQIVNDFQKGDIAEGYSVSREKKESFPLTVTSAQKNPTAFYLCASKVEQGAFGYTFGSGTRLTVV.

V gene TRBV20-1 combines with J gene TRBJ2-1; possible D gene TRBD2, 6 bases. Germline assignment: CDR1 DFQATT and CDR2 SNEGSKA (reference sequence). CDR3 length: 11 amino acids. V was trimmed by 6 bases and J by 13 bases, leaving 16 bases between them. The CDR3: CSAEGGLDQFF. The CDR3, as DNA: TGCAGTGCAGAGGGAGGATTGGATCAGTTCTTC.

The J gene is TRBJ1-3, the V gene TRBV5-1; D is undetermined. The CDR3 extends over 15 amino acids. Trimming pared 0 bases from V and 0 bases from J, leaving 7 bases between. Germline loops: CDR1 SGHRS, CDR2 YFSETQ. The CDR3: CASSLGESSGNTIYF. CDR3 bases: TGCGCCAGCAGCTTGGGTGAGAGCTCTGGAAACACCATATATTTT.

CDR3 DNA sequence: TGTGCCAGCAGCTTCCTAGCGGGAGTGGTTCCGGTTGAGACCCAGTACTTC. This sequence encodes CASSFLAGVVPVETQYF. This chain uses TRBV7-6 with TRBJ2-5, with 10 bases that match TRBD2. The CDR3 runs to 17 residues. With 3 bases clipped from V and 5 bases from J, the junction kept 12 bases outside the gene matches. Germline V lookup: CDR1 SGHVS, CDR2 FNYEAQ.

The chain joins TRBV19 to TRBJ2-7, with 10 bases fitting TRBD2. J gave up 7 bases and V 6 bases, and 12 bases lay outside the gene matches. Germline V CDR1 and CDR2: LNHDA, SQIVND (reference sequence). The CDR3 is made up of 15 amino acids. This chain's CDR3 is CASSALAGRVSEQYF. The CDR3 DNA reads TGTGCCAGTAGCGCACTAGCGGGACGGGTCTCGGAGCAGTACTTC.

This chain links TRBV7-9 with TRBJ2-7, with 8 bases matching TRBD2. Germline lookup yields CDR1 SEHNR and CDR2 FQNEAQ (reference sequence). The V and J ends lost 5 bases and 3 bases, in that order; junction bases with no gene match: 9. The CDR3 sequence is 15 residues long. CDR3 DNA: TGTGCCAGCAGCCCGAGTCCGGGAGGGATCTACGAGCAGTACTTC. Protein: CASSPSPGGIYEQYF.

The V and J genes are TRBV4-1 and TRBJ2-7; D remains unclear. Germline V gene sequence: CDR1 MGHRA, CDR2 YSYEKL. Trimming took off 0 bases at V and 0 bases at J, with 15 bases between the two ends. CDR3 length: 17 amino acids. This chain's CDR3 is CASSQDLVTLSSYEQYF. The CDR3 DNA reads TGCGCCAGCAGCCAAGATCTTGTGACTTTGAGCTCCTACGAGCAGTACTTC.

The chain has TRBV19 and TRBJ2-3; 11 bases are shared with TRBD2. The germline gives CDR1 LNHDA, CDR2 SQIVND (reference sequence). The CDR3 loop spans 17 amino acids. The V and J ends lost 6 bases and 3 bases, in that order; junction bases with no gene match: 11. The CDR3 sequence: CASSTSGGWRLTDTQYF. CDR3 sequence (DNA): TGTGCCAGTAGCACTAGCGGGGGCTGGCGGTTGACAGATACGCAGTATTTT.

The chain uses TRBV18 and TRBJ1-1; 9 positions match TRBD1. This CDR3 has 17 amino acids. The V and J ends lost 3 bases and 0 bases, in that order; junction bases with no gene match: 8. Looked up from germline, CDR1 is KGHSH and CDR2 is LQKENI. CDR3 residues: CASSPVSTGGMNTEAFF. The CDR3 DNA reads TGTGCCAGCTCACCCGTCTCGACAGGGGGGATGAACACTGAAGCTTTCTTT. Together with reference TRBV18 and TRBJ1-1, the CDR3 gives the full variable domain: NAGVMQNPRHLVRRRGQEARLRCSPMKGHSHVYWYRQLPEEGLKFMVYLQKENIIDESGMPKERFSAEFPKEGPSILRIQQVVRGDSAAYFCASSPVSTGGMNTEAFFGQGTRLTVV.

The V call is TRBV6-4, the J call TRBJ2-1; 13 positions match TRBD2. CDR1 and CDR2 from the germline V gene are MRHNA and SNTAGT. This CDR3 contains 16 residues. V was pared by 2 bases and J by 9 bases, with 7 bases of the junction left unmatched. The CDR3 is CASSDGTSGDVGEQFF. CDR3 bases: TGTGCCAGCAGTGACGGGACTAGCGGGGATGTAGGTGAGCAGTTCTTC.

The chain employs TRBV4-1 and TRBJ2-7, with 9 bases fitting TRBD1. CDR3 length: 12 amino acids. The junction had 0 bases not matched to a gene; V was cut back by 4 bases and J by 5 bases. Germline CDR1 and CDR2: MGHRA and YSYEKL. The CDR3 loop is CASSRTGDEQYF. DNA of the CDR3: TGCGCCAGCAGCCGGACAGGGGACGAGCAGTACTTC.

The CDR3 sequence is CASSLGETHYEQYF. Here the CDR3 DNA reads TGTGCCAGCAGCTTGGGGGAGACCCACTACGAGCAGTACTTC. The chain recombines TRBV5-4 with TRBJ2-7; tentative D call: TRBD2 (5 bases). The CDR3 totals 14 residues. V gave up 0 bases and J gave up 3 bases, with 10 bases separating them. Per the germline V gene, CDR1 is SGHNT and CDR2 is YYREEE (reference sequence).

V gene TRBV10-2 combines with J gene TRBJ1-3; no reliable D call. The CDR3 sequence is 16 residues long. V lost 0 bases, J lost 0 bases, and 9 bases lay in between. Germline V gene sequence: CDR1 WSHSY, CDR2 SAAADI. The CDR3 DNA sequence: TGCGCCAGCAGTGAGTCGATATGGAGCTCTGGAAACACCATATATTTT. This translates into CASSESIWSSGNTIYF.

This clone showed up just once. This same CDR3 is encoded by further DNA sequences in the sample. The CDR3 nucleotides are TGCGCCAGCAGTGAGTCCGGGGGGCTAGTGGAGCCCCAGCATTTT. This translates into CASSESGGLVEPQHF. V and J are TRBV10-2 and TRBJ1-5; D is possibly TRBD1 (6 bases). Per the germline V gene, CDR1 is WSHSY and CDR2 is SAAADI. V gave up 0 bases and J gave up 8 bases, with 14 bases separating them. There are 15 residues in the CDR3.

V usage is TRBV5-1 and J usage is TRBJ1-1, with TRBD1 matching over 8 bases. The CDR3 loop spans 13 amino acids. Germline-derived CDR1 and CDR2 are SGHRS and YFSETQ. The J segment lost 1 base and the V segment lost 5 bases, leaving 1 base of the junction unmatched. CDR3 region: CASRQGANTEAFF. The CDR3 nucleotides are TGCGCCAGCAGGCAGGGGGCGAACACTGAAGCTTTCTTT.

The V gene is TRBV5-1, the J gene TRBJ1-1; D gene ambiguous. This CDR3 is 14 amino acids long. Trimming removed 2 bases at V and 0 bases at J, with 8 bases between. Germline loops: CDR1 SGHRS, CDR2 YFSETQ. Here the CDR3 reads CASSFTEMNTEAFF. Here the CDR3 DNA reads TGCGCCAGCAGCTTCACAGAAATGAACACTGAAGCTTTCTTT.

V usage is TRBV7-3 and J usage is TRBJ2-1; D perhaps matches TRBD2 (7 bases). The V gene's germline CDR1 is SGHTA and CDR2 FQGTGA. The CDR3 is 13 amino acids. Between the trimmed V and J ends, which lost 1 base and 10 bases, there was a span of 11 bases. CDR3 DNA sequence: TGTGCCAGCAGCTTAAAGGGGGGGGCGGAGCAGTTCTTC. Translation gives CASSLKGGAEQFF.

This sequence joins TRBV19 and TRBJ2-7; D possibly corresponds to TRBD2 (5 bases). CDR1 LNHDA and CDR2 SQIVND come from the germline V gene (reference sequence). Trimming cost V 3 bases and J 2 bases, with 5 bases left between them. The length of the CDR3 is 12 residues. CDR3 amino acids: CASSIGTYEQYF. Here the CDR3 DNA reads TGTGCCAGTAGTATCGGGACCTACGAGCAGTACTTC.

The J gene is TRBJ2-1, the V gene TRBV29-1, with 8 bases that match TRBD2. The trim removed 6 bases at V and 8 bases at J, leaving 9 bases unmatched. Germline-derived CDR1 and CDR2 are SQVTM and ANQGSEA. There are 13 residues in the CDR3. In nucleotides, the CDR3 is TGCAGCGTCTACGGGGGGGCCTTCTATGAGCAGTTCTTC. The encoded protein is CSVYGGAFYEQFF.

The CDR3 DNA follows: TGTGCCAGCAGGATGGGACAAGCTCAAGAGACCCAGTACTTC. This translates into CASRMGQAQETQYF. The chain joins TRBV27 to TRBJ2-5; perhaps TRBD1 as D (6 bases). The V end was cut by 6 bases, the J end by 2 bases, with 13 bases between. Germline V gene data show CDR1 as MNHEY and CDR2 as SMNVEV (reference sequence). The CDR3 sequence is 14 residues long.

The chain links TRBV2 to TRBJ1-5; the D gene is possibly TRBD1 (6 bases). V was cut by 4 bases and J by 4 bases, with 17 bases left in between. Germline V lookup: CDR1 SNHLY, CDR2 FYNNEI. This CDR3 is built from 16 residues. The CDR3 DNA reads TGTGCCAGCAGTGTGGGGGCCGAACGGGCGAATCAGCCCCAGCATTTT. Translated: CASSVGAERANQPQHF.

The chain is built from TRBV6-1 and TRBJ1-1, with 7 bases matching TRBD1. Trimming at V came to 3 bases and at J to 0 bases, leaving 10 bases not matched to a gene. CDR3 size: 17 residues. CDR1 and CDR2 (germline): MNHNS, SASEGT. As DNA, the CDR3 is TGTGCCAGCAGTGAGTGGCTGAGGGGGCGGTTGAACACTGAAGCTTTCTTT. Residues: CASSEWLRGRLNTEAFF.

In this sample, this clone turned up a few times. This sequence joins TRBV7-3 and TRBJ2-3, with 7 bases that match TRBD2. CDR1 is SGHTA and CDR2 is FQGTGA in the germline V gene. V lost 2 bases, J lost 4 bases, and 9 bases stayed unmatched. The CDR3 covers 16 residues. The CDR3 DNA reads TGTGCCAGCAGCTTATCGGGCGGGAGTAGGTCAGATACGCAGTATTTT. Translation: CASSLSGGSRSDTQYF.